The T cell receptor beta chain described here comes from a study of shared clonotypes between healthy human individuals. Study details: CD4 naive and memory got three plates each, CD8 naive two, CD8 memory one.

Genomic DNA per cell subset filled all wells of several immunoSEQ plates. Method: immunoSEQ multiplex PCR; TCRdb's copy keeps in-frame clones and lacks some. The sample shows fewer than 1 million clones, 95% to 97% of them seen only once. Germline V CDR1 and CDR2: SGHTA, FQGNSA. The ends lost 1 base at V and 4 bases at J; junction bases unmatched: 2. This CDR3 is 14 amino acids long. Cells designated naive CD8 were CD45RO-negative and were positively selected for CCR7, with terminally differentiated effector memory CD45RA+ cells excluded. The study drew its donors from healthy HIV-negative adults without recent acute infections or vaccinations.

Input material: naive CD8+ T cells sorted from blood. The sequence was collected from a man in his thirties or forties in good health. The chain is built from TRBV7-2 and TRBJ2-5, with 8 nucleotides matching TRBD2. The CDR3 sequence: CASSLDLAGETQYF. CDR3 coding DNA: TGTGCCAGCAGCTTAGATCTAGCGGGAGAGACCCAGTACTTC.